This T cell receptor (beta chain) was sequenced in a study of OX40 agonist ivuxolimab in advanced cancers. Study background: Earlier treatment with anti-PD-1, anti-PD-L1 or anti-CTLA-4 was permitted, and 35% to 40% had received some.

Using immunoSEQ multiplex PCR, the repertoire was profiled, and TCRdb retains in-frame clones only, with some absent. The sample has about 100,000 clones, around 93% seen once. Study conclusions and caveats: What antigens the expanded peripheral T cells recognized was never established.

On this clone: Antigen specificity is unknown.

V was pared by 4 bases and J by 8 bases, with 13 bases of the junction left unmatched. The CDR3 runs 15 residues. CDR1 SGHDT and CDR2 YYEEEE come from the germline V gene. This material consisted of CD4+ or CD8+ T cells sorted from blood, taken in a trial of the OX40 agonist ivuxolimab. The source of this sequence is an adult with an advanced solid tumor such as melanoma, head and neck, liver or kidney cancer. This sequence joins TRBV5-6 and TRBJ2-3; the match to TRBD1 covers 7 bases. CDR3 loop: CASSPPGTGAGTQYF. The CDR3 region has the DNA TGTGCCAGCAGCCCCCCGGGAACAGGGGCGGGTACGCAGTATTTT.